Each of the 26 T cell receptor beta chains below was sequenced from the same sample in a study of CD8 T cells in ankylosing spondylitis. The antigens these receptors bind are not known. General study results and limits: What seemed typical of ankylosing spondylitis blood was a TCR beta motif built from several highly homologous variants.

MiXCR was run by TCRdb on the 5' RACE reads, yielding one entry per CDR3 protein. The table records 400,000 or so distinct CDR3 sequences, roughly 26% of them present only once. Sequenced sample: blood, either unsorted or a sorted T cell fraction (not recorded which). These receptors were taken from a male donor with ankylosing spondylitis.

This clonotype was detected only a few times. The chain recombines TRBV7-2 with TRBJ2-7, with D hard to call. The CDR3 totals 13 residues. The germline CDR1 and CDR2 sequences are SGHTA and FQGNSA. Trimming cost V 2 bases and J 2 bases, with 7 bases left between them. DNA of the CDR3: TGTGCCAGCAGCTTACAGGTAACCTACGAGCAGTACTTC. It is translated as CASSLQVTYEQYF.

This clonotype was counted between two and nine times. The V gene is TRBV20-1, the J gene TRBJ2-1; weak D call: TRBD2 (5 bases). CDR1 and CDR2 from the germline V gene are DFQATT and SNEGSKA (reference sequence). The CDR3 covers 13 residues. V lost 2 bases to trimming and J lost 5 bases, with 10 bases between them. The CDR3 region is CSARKTKNNEQFF. The CDR3 region has the DNA TGCAGTGCTAGAAAGACTAAAAACAATGAGCAGTTCTTC.

In this sample, this clonotype turned up a few times. J is TRBJ2-7 and V is TRBV5-1; the D gene is possibly TRBD2 (5 bases). Germline V gene data show CDR1 as SGHRS and CDR2 as YFSETQ. The CDR3 has 14 residues. The V end was cut by 1 base, the J end by 4 bases, with 12 bases between. In DNA form, the CDR3 reads TGCGCCAGCAGCTTGAGTGGGAGCGCGTACGAGCAGTACTTC. This codes for CASSLSGSAYEQYF. Variable domain in full (rest from reference TRBV5-1 and TRBJ2-7): KAGVTQTPRYLIKTRGQQVTLSCSPISGHRSVSWYQQTPGQGLQFLFEYFSETQRNKGNFPGRFSGRQFSNSRSEMNVSTLELGDSALYLCASSLSGSAYEQYFGPGTRLTVT.

The rearrangement joins TRBV30 to TRBJ2-7, with D possibly TRBD1 on 6 matching bases. Germline V gene sequence: CDR1 GTSNPN, CDR2 SVGIG (reference sequence). V gave up 5 bases and J gave up 3 bases, with 17 bases separating them. CDR3 length: 14 amino acids. The CDR3 coding sequence is TGTGCCTGGGTCGGACCAGGGGATCTCTACGAGCAGTACTTC. Its translation: CAWVGPGDLYEQYF.

This clonotype was observed many times. The chain combines TRBV11-2 with TRBJ2-1; D is tentatively TRBD1 or TRBD2 (6 bases each). CDR3 length: 16 residues. Trimming pared 4 bases from V and 3 bases from J, leaving 16 bases between. Germline values: CDR1 SGHAT, CDR2 FQNNGV. The chain's CDR3 is CASSSTGGILYNEQFF. Here the CDR3 DNA reads TGTGCCAGCAGCTCGACAGGAGGGATCCTCTACAATGAGCAGTTCTTC. Full variable domain (rest looked up from reference TRBV11-2 and TRBJ2-1): EAGVAQSPRYKIIEKRQSVAFWCNPISGHATLYWYQQILGQGPKLLIQFQNNGVVDDSQLPKDRFSAERLKGVDSTLKIQPAKLEDSAVYLCASSSTGGILYNEQFFGPGTRLTVL.

V and J are TRBV3-1 and TRBJ2-3; 11 positions agree with TRBD1. Germline V gene data show CDR1 as LGHDT and CDR2 as YNNKEL (reference sequence). The CDR3 runs 11 residues. V lost 4 bases, J lost 14 bases, and 2 bases stayed unmatched. Here the CDR3 DNA reads TGTGCCAGCAGCCGGGACAGGGGGTTGTATTTT. This codes for CASSRDRGLYF.

This clonotype was seen a handful of times. The rearrangement joins TRBV4-2 to TRBJ2-3; 7 positions match TRBD1. Germline V gene data show CDR1 as LGHNA and CDR2 as YNFKEQ. With V trimmed by 4 bases and J by 7 bases, 5 bases remained unmatched. The CDR3 loop spans 13 amino acids. This CDR3 reads CASSRDRDNTQYF. CDR3 bases: TGTGCCAGCAGCCGCGACAGGGATAATACGCAGTATTTT.

The CDR3 nucleotides are TGTGCCAGCAGCCCTCCGGGACAGGGGAAGGACTATGGCTACACCTTC. Residues: CASSPPGQGKDYGYTF. J is TRBJ1-2 and V is TRBV4-2; 10 bases line up with TRBD1. This CDR3 is 16 amino acids long. V was pared by 4 bases and J by 3 bases, with 8 bases of the junction left unmatched. Germline CDR1 reads LGHNA; CDR2 reads YNFKEQ.

The chain joins TRBV12-3 or TRBV12-4 to TRBJ1-2; TRBD1 might be the D (6 bases). This CDR3 is built from 13 residues. V was trimmed by 2 bases and J by 7 bases, leaving 11 bases between them. As DNA, the CDR3 is TGTGCCAGCAGTTTACCAGGGGCGAGTGGCTACACCTTC. It translates to CASSLPGASGYTF.

This sequence joins TRBV4-2 and TRBJ2-2, with unresolved D. V lost 0 bases to trimming and J lost 8 bases, with 19 bases between them. CDR1 is LGHNA, CDR2 YNFKEQ, per germline. The CDR3 has 17 amino acids. The CDR3 nucleotides read TGTGCCAGCAGCCAAGATACCGGACGGGCTCCCTCAGGGGAGCTGTTTTTT. It translates to CASSQDTGRAPSGELFF.

The chain is built from TRBV20-1 and TRBJ2-4; D not certain. The CDR3 length is 12 residues. Germline assignment: CDR1 DFQATT and CDR2 SNEGSKA (reference sequence). V lost 6 bases, J lost 6 bases, and 12 bases lay in between. The CDR3 sequence is CSALLPANIQYF. The CDR3 region has the DNA TGCAGTGCCCTCCTGCCGGCAAACATTCAGTACTTC.

This rearrangement joins TRBV29-1 to TRBJ2-5; perhaps TRBD2 as D (5 bases). The CDR3 extends over 12 amino acids. V shed 6 bases and J shed 5 bases, with 13 bases lying between them. Looked up from germline, CDR1 is SQVTM and CDR2 is ANQGSEA. CDR3 amino acids: CSVASGRETQYF. CDR3 DNA sequence: TGCAGCGTGGCCAGCGGTCGGGAGACCCAGTACTTC.

This clonotype was seen more than once but under ten times. The chain carries TRBV29-1 and TRBJ1-4, with D uncertain. The germline V gene encodes CDR1 SQVTM and CDR2 ANQGSEA. This CDR3 has 11 amino acids. V dropped 3 bases and J dropped 15 bases, with 14 bases sitting between them. The CDR3 nucleotides are TGCAGCGTTGACCGCTTCGCAATGGTGTTTTTT. Its translation is CSVDRFAMVFF.

The rearrangement joins TRBV11-2 to TRBJ2-5; weak D call: TRBD2 (6 bases). The CDR3 is 14 residues long. Trimming pared 1 base from V and 4 bases from J, leaving 10 bases between. Germline V lookup: CDR1 SGHAT, CDR2 FQNNGV. For the CDR3, the DNA is TGTGCCAGCAGCTTAGTGTGGGGAGGAGAGACCCAGTACTTC. Translating gives CASSLVWGGETQYF. The full variable domain, completed using reference TRBV11-2 and TRBJ2-5, is EAGVAQSPRYKIIEKRQSVAFWCNPISGHATLYWYQQILGQGPKLLIQFQNNGVVDDSQLPKDRFSAERLKGVDSTLKIQPAKLEDSAVYLCASSLVWGGETQYFGPGTRLLVL.

The chain joins TRBV2 to TRBJ1-2; D is undetermined. Trimming pared 1 base from V and 5 bases from J, leaving 11 bases between. Per the germline V gene, CDR1 is SNHLY and CDR2 is FYNNEI. CDR3 length equals 14 residues. CDR3 in amino acids: CASSEGRSSYGYTF. In nucleotides, the CDR3 is TGTGCCAGCAGTGAAGGACGAAGTAGTTATGGCTACACCTTC.

This clonotype occurred many times. The chain joins TRBV5-1 to TRBJ2-2; no reliable D call. V lost 0 bases, J lost 2 bases, and 8 bases lay in between. The CDR3 runs to 15 residues. From germline, CDR1 is SGHRS and CDR2 YFSETQ. The CDR3: CASSLASVNTGELFF. DNA for the CDR3: TGCGCCAGCAGCTTGGCGAGCGTTAACACCGGGGAGCTGTTTTTT.

The chain is built from TRBV12-3 or TRBV12-4 and TRBJ2-5; TRBD1 agrees at 9 bases. J gave up 5 bases and V 4 bases, and 5 bases lay outside the gene matches. The CDR3 length is 14 residues. The DNA of the CDR3 is TGTGCCAGCAGTTGGACAGGGGTAGAGGAGACCCAGTACTTC. Its protein product is CASSWTGVEETQYF.

This clonotype turned up a few times. The CDR3 DNA sequence: TGTGCCAGTAGACCACCGGGAGCGAACACTGAAGCTTTCTTT. It is translated as CASRPPGANTEAFF. The J gene is TRBJ1-1, the V gene TRBV19, with D unclear. The germline CDR1 and CDR2 sequences are LNHDA and SQIVND (reference sequence). V gave up 6 bases and J gave up 1 base, with 12 bases separating them. This CDR3 has 14 residues.

V and J are TRBV7-2 and TRBJ2-3; either TRBD1 or TRBD2 may supply D (5 bases each). CDR1 is SGHTA and CDR2 is FQGNSA in the germline V gene. The CDR3 runs to 17 residues. V lost 1 base to trimming and J lost 4 bases, with 18 bases between them. In nucleotides, the CDR3 is TGTGCCAGCAGCTTAGGCCGGAGCGGAGTGGGGGCAGATACGCAGTATTTT. Translated, it gives CASSLGRSGVGADTQYF.

The chain joins TRBV2 to TRBJ2-3; 11 bases are a match to TRBD2. Germline values: CDR1 SNHLY, CDR2 FYNNEI. This CDR3 contains 17 residues. V dropped 1 base and J dropped 5; count of bases not matched to a gene: 8. The DNA of the CDR3 is TGTGCCAGCAGTGAAGGTAGCGGGAGGGTCTACGGAGATACGCAGTATTTT. Residues: CASSEGSGRVYGDTQYF.

This rearrangement joins TRBV20-1 to TRBJ1-4; TRBD1 agrees at 8 bases. Germline V gene sequence: CDR1 DFQATT, CDR2 SNEGSKA (reference sequence). CDR3 length: 15 amino acids. V lost 5 bases and J lost 7; bases outside the gene matches: 12. The chain's CDR3 is CSASGTGRYSEKLFF. The CDR3 DNA reads as TGCAGTGCTTCTGGGACAGGCCGCTATAGTGAAAAACTGTTTTTT.

Ten or more counts support this clonotype. This sequence joins TRBV5-1 and TRBJ2-2; 9 bases agree with TRBD1. The CDR3 length is 15 residues. V shed 5 bases, J shed 3 bases, and the junction held 5 bases outside the gene matches. Germline V gene data show CDR1 as SGHRS and CDR2 as YFSETQ. The chain's CDR3 is CASSTGGLYTGELFF. DNA of the CDR3: TGCGCCAGCAGTACAGGGGGCCTTTACACCGGGGAGCTGTTTTTT. Supplemented by reference TRBV5-1 and TRBJ2-2, the full variable domain reads KAGVTQTPRYLIKTRGQQVTLSCSPISGHRSVSWYQQTPGQGLQFLFEYFSETQRNKGNFPGRFSGRQFSNSRSEMNVSTLELGDSALYLCASSTGGLYTGELFFGEGSRLTVL.

The V gene is TRBV20-1, the J gene TRBJ2-7; D is unclear. This CDR3 has 11 residues. Trimming took 5 bases from V and 5 from J, leaving 10 bases between them. CDR1 and CDR2 from the germline V gene are DFQATT and SNEGSKA (reference sequence). The CDR3 DNA sequence: TGCAGTGCTTCCCCTCGGAACGAGCAGTACTTC. This sequence encodes CSASPRNEQYF.

This clonotype was recorded at least ten times. The CDR3 sequence is CASSRQGANTGELFF. CDR3 nucleotides: TGCGCCAGCAGCCGACAGGGGGCGAACACCGGGGAGCTGTTTTTT. The rearrangement joins TRBV4-1 to TRBJ2-2; TRBD1 matches at 9 bases. Germline V CDR1 and CDR2: MGHRA, YSYEKL. This CDR3 has 15 residues. The V segment lost 4 bases and the J segment 0 bases; nucleotides outside the gene matches: 0.

CDR3 bases: TGCAGTGCTGCCAGGGGAGGAATGAACACTGAAGCTTTCTTT. It yields the protein CSAARGGMNTEAFF. The genes are TRBV20-1 and TRBJ1-1, with TRBD1 as a possible D gene (6 bases). Trimming took 5 bases from V and 0 from J, leaving 13 bases between them. The length of the CDR3 is 14 residues. The germline V gene has CDR1 DFQATT and CDR2 SNEGSKA (reference sequence).

Only a few counts were recorded for this clonotype. The chain combines TRBV2 with TRBJ2-2, with unresolved D. CDR1 SNHLY and CDR2 FYNNEI come from the germline V gene. This CDR3 is 13 amino acids long. V was clipped by 4 bases and J by 7 bases, with 10 bases between them. Here the CDR3 DNA reads TGTGCCAGCAGTGGTGGGATCGGCGGGGAGCTGTTTTTT. Translated, it gives CASSGGIGGELFF.